Below are 6 T cell receptor beta chains sequenced from a single sample in a study of CD8 T cells in Susac syndrome. Random-hexamer reverse transcription was applied to 0.5 to 1 ug RNA. TCRdb passed the immunoSEQ multiplex PCR reads through MiXCR, listing each CDR3 protein once. The repertoire has around 81,000 distinct CDR3 sequences, roughly 94% of them found once; the top ten carry roughly 0.88%. The sequencing sample was made of CD8+ T cells from PBMCs. These receptors were obtained from a human donor with Susac syndrome.

CDR3 amino acids: CAWSALGYEQYF. The CDR3 DNA is TGTGCCTGGAGTGCGTTGGGGTACGAGCAGTACTTC. This chain uses TRBV30 with TRBJ2-7; D not resolved. CDR1 is GTSNPN and CDR2 is SVGIG in the germline V gene (reference sequence). The CDR3 runs 12 residues. The V gene lost 1 base and the J gene lost 4 bases, with 8 bases spanning the gap.

The chain has TRBV12-3 or TRBV12-4 and TRBJ2-4, with 12 bases lining up with TRBD2. The CDR3 sequence is 16 residues long. Trimming at V came to 3 bases and at J to 1 base, leaving 1 base not matched to a gene. The CDR3 loop reads CASSFGLAGAKNIQYF. The CDR3 DNA sequence: TGTGCCAGCAGTTTTGGACTAGCGGGGGCCAAAAACATTCAGTACTTC.

The V gene is TRBV7-2, the J gene TRBJ2-1; D might be TRBD2 (6 bases). Per the germline V gene, CDR1 is SGHTA and CDR2 is FQGNSA. V lost 4 bases to trimming and J lost 6 bases, with 25 bases between them. The CDR3 is 18 amino acids. The CDR3 region is CASSSALGGTPGSNEQFF. The DNA for the CDR3 is TGTGCCAGCAGCTCCGCCCTTGGCGGGACCCCCGGATCCAATGAGCAGTTCTTC.

The count of this clonotype is one. The rearrangement joins TRBV27 to TRBJ2-7; D is ambiguous. Trimming removed 3 bases from V and 2 bases from J, with 8 bases in between. The germline V gene has CDR1 MNHEY and CDR2 SMNVEV (reference sequence). This CDR3 has 13 amino acids. The CDR3 region is CASSFRAPYEQYF. CDR3 nucleotides: TGTGCCAGCAGTTTTAGGGCGCCCTACGAGCAGTACTTC.

The chain is built from TRBV7-9 and TRBJ1-2; D is unclear. Germline CDR1 is SEHNR and CDR2 is FQNEAQ (reference sequence). The CDR3 has 13 residues. Trimming pared 3 bases from V and 5 bases from J, leaving 10 bases between. CDR3 sequence (DNA): TGTGCCAGCAGCTTGGGCAGCAGATATGGCTACACCTTC. Its protein product is CASSLGSRYGYTF.

The chain uses TRBV30 and TRBJ2-1, with D tentatively TRBD2 (6 bases). The CDR3 is 13 amino acids. V lost 0 bases, J lost 8 bases, and 11 bases lay in between. Germline V gives CDR1 GTSNPN, CDR2 SVGIG (reference sequence). The CDR3 is CAWSVSGEDEQFF. CDR3 DNA: TGTGCCTGGAGTGTATCCGGGGAGGATGAGCAGTTCTTC. Based on the CDR3 plus reference TRBV30 and TRBJ2-1, the full variable domain is SQTIHQWPATLVQPVGSPLSLECTVEGTSNPNLYWYRQAAGRGLQLLFYSVGIGQISSEVPQNLSASRPQDRQFILSSKKLLLSDSGFYLCAWSVSGEDEQFFGPGTRLTVL.